The next 26 T cell receptor beta chains were all read from a single sample in a study of identical twins. TCRdb re-derived calls from the 5' RACE reads in MiXCR, one entry per CDR3 protein. The sample holds 400,000 to 550,000 distinct CDR3 sequences; around 15% are singletons and the top ten take approximately 0.9%. In addition, the sample was reused for a study of yellow fever vaccine responses in identical twins.

Sequencing used CD4+ T cells sorted from blood. These receptor sequences come from a woman aged 18-30 years in good health.

At least ten counts were recorded for this clonotype. V is TRBV27 and J is TRBJ2-5; 11 bases fit TRBD2. The CDR3 length is 16 residues. V dropped 3 bases and J dropped 4; count of bases not matched to a gene: 7. Germline V gene data show CDR1 as MNHEY and CDR2 as SMNVEV (reference sequence). DNA for the CDR3: TGTGCCAGCAGTTTTAAGGGACTAGCGGATATAGAGACCCAGTACTTC. It encodes CASSFKGLADIETQYF.

This clonotype has more than one count but fewer than ten. V gene TRBV10-3 combines with J gene TRBJ2-6, with D possibly matching TRBD2 (8 bases). The V end lost 7 bases, the J end lost 0 bases, and 22 bases lay between the germline ends. Germline V lookup: CDR1 ENHRY, CDR2 SYGVKD. The CDR3 covers 19 residues. Here the CDR3 reads CAINSRGGQSNSGANVLTF. The CDR3 region has the DNA TGTGCCATCAATTCCCGGGGGGGACAGAGTAACTCTGGGGCCAACGTCCTGACTTTC.

This chain joins TRBV28 and TRBJ1-1, with 7 bases lining up with TRBD1. The CDR3 runs 15 residues. V lost 5 bases to trimming and J lost 0 bases; unmatched junction nucleotides: 6. Germline lookup yields CDR1 MDHEN and CDR2 SYDVKM. Here the CDR3 DNA reads TGTGCCAGCAGTGTACACGGGACAGTGAACACTGAAGCTTTCTTT. Translating it yields CASSVHGTVNTEAFF.

The chain joins TRBV12-5 to TRBJ2-5; D remains ambiguous. Trimming stripped 1 base from V and 10 bases from J, with 13 bases between. The CDR3 consists of 13 residues. CDR1 is LGHNT, CDR2 FRNRAP, per germline. CDR3 protein: CASGLGADPHQYF. CDR3 coding DNA: TGTGCTAGTGGTTTGGGAGCTGATCCTCACCAGTACTTC.

This clonotype was found many times. The chain employs TRBV9 and TRBJ2-1; D is ambiguous. Trimming took off 2 bases at V and 7 bases at J, with 7 bases between the two ends. CDR1 and CDR2 (germline): SGDLS, YYNGEE. The CDR3 consists of 12 residues. The CDR3 DNA follows: TGTGCCAGCAGCGTTTCCCTAAATGAGCAGTTCTTC. As protein: CASSVSLNEQFF.

The chain is built from TRBV2 and TRBJ2-7, with unresolved D. From germline, CDR1 is SNHLY and CDR2 FYNNEI. CDR3 length: 13 residues. Trimming shortened V by 6 bases and J by 4 bases, and 13 bases separated the two germline ends. The CDR3 spells CASSQEVDYEQYF. DNA of the CDR3: TGTGCCAGCAGCCAAGAGGTAGATTACGAGCAGTACTTC.

Details on this clonotype: One junction end disagrees with the germline gene, perhaps due to a read error. The chain couples TRBV7-8 to TRBJ2-3; 10 nucleotides agree with TRBD2. Germline assignment: CDR1 SGHVS and CDR2 FQNEAQ. The CDR3 is made up of 15 amino acids. This CDR3 reads CASSLAGVAPDTQYF. In DNA form, the CDR3 reads TGTGCCAGCAGCCTAGCGGGAGTTGCCCCAGATACGCAGTATTTT.

V usage is TRBV4-3 and J usage is TRBJ2-3, with D unclear. In germline, CDR1 is LGHNA, CDR2 YSLEER. The CDR3 covers 16 residues. Trimming pared 0 bases from V and 1 base from J, leaving 11 bases between. CDR3 amino acids: CASSQDRRHRTDTQYF. DNA of the CDR3: TGCGCCAGCAGCCAAGATCGAAGGCACCGCACAGATACGCAGTATTTT.

This rearrangement joins TRBV6-1 to TRBJ2-7, with D unclear. V shed 6 bases and J shed 2 bases, with 11 bases lying between them. Germline V gene sequence: CDR1 MNHNS, CDR2 SASEGT. The CDR3 loop spans 13 amino acids. The CDR3 loop reads CASSRRIAYEQYF. The DNA of the CDR3 is TGTGCCAGCAGCCGAAGGATCGCCTACGAGCAGTACTTC.

In this sample, this clonotype turned up a few times. The chain employs TRBV5-1 and TRBJ1-1, with D maybe TRBD1 (5 bases). Deletions cut 3 bases from V and 7 bases from J, with 13 bases between. This CDR3 is built from 13 residues. Germline CDR1 SGHRS, CDR2 YFSETQ. CDR3 DNA sequence: TGCGCCAGCAGCTCTGCCCCGGGGGGTGAAGCTTTCTTT. It codes for CASSSAPGGEAFF.

The rearrangement links TRBV5-1 to TRBJ2-4; 8 nucleotides match TRBD1. Trimming at V came to 2 bases and at J to 8 bases, leaving 3 bases not matched to a gene. This CDR3 comprises 13 residues. CDR1 is SGHRS and CDR2 is YFSETQ in the germline V gene. This CDR3 reads CASSFGQGDIQYF. The CDR3 DNA reads TGCGCCAGCAGCTTCGGACAGGGTGACATTCAGTACTTC.

There are a few counts of this clonotype. This rearrangement joins TRBV5-1 to TRBJ2-7; TRBD2 aligns across 8 bases. The CDR3 totals 15 residues. J was trimmed by 6 bases and V by 7 bases; bases with no gene match: 15. Germline assignment: CDR1 SGHRS and CDR2 YFSETQ. CDR3 sequence: CASSIAGPSLGEQYF. The CDR3 DNA reads TGCGCCAGCTCGATAGCGGGACCCTCCCTGGGCGAGCAGTACTTC.

This clonotype was recorded a few times. The rearrangement uses TRBV5-1 and TRBJ2-5, with TRBD2 matching over 7 bases. CDR1 and CDR2 (germline): SGHRS, YFSETQ. The CDR3 is made up of 14 amino acids. Trimming cost V 8 bases and J 2 bases; bases outside gene matches: 9. This chain's CDR3 is CARNQAGRQETQYF. As DNA, the CDR3 is TGCGCCAGAAACCAAGCGGGGAGACAAGAGACCCAGTACTTC. The full variable domain, with the rest looked up from reference TRBV5-1 and TRBJ2-5, is KAGVTQTPRYLIKTRGQQVTLSCSPISGHRSVSWYQQTPGQGLQFLFEYFSETQRNKGNFPGRFSGRQFSNSRSEMNVSTLELGDSALYLCARNQAGRQETQYFGPGTRLLVL.

This clonotype turned up a few times. This chain joins TRBV20-1 and TRBJ2-7, with 10 bases fitting TRBD2. There are 14 residues in the CDR3. V lost 2 bases, J lost 3 bases, and 4 bases stayed unmatched. Germline CDR1 and CDR2: DFQATT and SNEGSKA (reference sequence). The CDR3 DNA reads TGCAGTGCTAGAAGTCCTAGCGGGAGCTACGAGCAGTACTTC. It yields the protein CSARSPSGSYEQYF.

This chain joins TRBV12-3 or TRBV12-4 and TRBJ1-1; 7 bases agree with TRBD1. This CDR3 comprises 13 residues. The V gene end was trimmed by 3 bases and the J gene end by 4 bases; junction bases not matched to a gene: 2. The CDR3 sequence: CASSFDRVTEAFF. In DNA, the CDR3 is TGTGCCAGCAGTTTCGACAGGGTCACTGAAGCTTTCTTT.

This clonotype was seen a few times. V usage is TRBV11-2 and J usage is TRBJ2-1; 10 bases are shared with TRBD2. V dropped 0 bases and J dropped 7; count of bases not matched to a gene: 12. The CDR3 is 18 residues long. Germline V lookup: CDR1 SGHAT, CDR2 FQNNGV. Here the CDR3 reads CASSLERASGRLRNEQFF. DNA for the CDR3: TGTGCCAGCAGCTTAGAGCGGGCTAGCGGGAGATTACGTAATGAGCAGTTCTTC.

This clonotype was picked up many times. The CDR3 loop is CSAGGDRVVEQYF. The DNA for the CDR3 is TGCAGCGCTGGAGGGGACAGGGTAGTCGAGCAGTACTTC. The chain uses TRBV29-1 and TRBJ2-7, with 9 bases lining up with TRBD1. This CDR3 has 13 amino acids. V lost 7 bases and J lost 6; bases outside the gene matches: 10. CDR1 SQVTM and CDR2 ANQGSEA come from the germline V gene.

This sequence joins TRBV15 and TRBJ2-3, with TRBD2 identical over 10 bases. CDR1 is LNHNV and CDR2 is YYDKDF in the germline V gene (reference sequence). V was clipped by 6 bases and J by 1 base; unmatched bases: 13. There are 18 residues in the CDR3. The CDR3 DNA sequence: TGTGCCACCAGTGGACTAGCGGAATGGAATGTTGGCACAGATACGCAGTATTTT. Residues: CATSGLAEWNVGTDTQYF.

This clonotype was seen many times. The chain's CDR3 is CASKTSGGTDTQYF. CDR3 bases: TGTGCCAGCAAAACTAGCGGGGGCACAGATACGCAGTATTTT. The chain recombines TRBV2 with TRBJ2-3; TRBD2 agrees at 10 bases. Per germline, CDR1 SNHLY and CDR2 FYNNEI. V shed 7 bases and J 1 base; nucleotides not matched to a gene: 2. This CDR3 is built from 14 residues. The complete variable domain, with remaining parts taken from reference TRBV2 and TRBJ2-3, reads EPEVTQTPSHQVTQMGQEVILRCVPISNHLYFYWYRQILGQKVEFLVSFYNNEISEKSEIFDDQFSVERPDGSNFTLKIRSTKLEDSAMYFCASKTSGGTDTQYFGPGTRLTVL.

Turning to this clonotype: The CDR3 ends on some other residue instead of the conserved phenylalanine or tryptophan, so this is likely a read error. The CDR3 loop is CASSQDRTGPPETQYY. CDR3 DNA sequence: TGCGCCAGCAGCCAAGATCGGACAGGACCACCAGAGACCCAGTACTAC. The chain carries TRBV4-1 and TRBJ2-5; TRBD1 aligns across 7 bases. Trimming took 0 bases from V and 4 from J; bases not matched to a gene: 8. This CDR3 spans 16 amino acids. Germline CDR1 reads MGHRA; CDR2 reads YSYEKL.

CDR3 region: CASSLVVGQGSYNEQFF. The CDR3 DNA reads as TGTGCCAGCAGTTTAGTCGTAGGACAGGGATCCTACAATGAGCAGTTCTTC. The chain has TRBV12-3 or TRBV12-4 and TRBJ2-1, with 8 bases matching TRBD1. J was trimmed by 1 base and V by 1 base; bases with no gene match: 6. The CDR3 runs to 17 residues.

The CDR3 loop is CASSYERGTEAFF. The CDR3 DNA reads as TGTGCCAGCAGTTACGAGAGAGGGACTGAAGCTTTCTTT. The rearrangement uses TRBV2 and TRBJ1-1; the D is unclear. Germline assignment: CDR1 SNHLY and CDR2 FYNNEI. The V end lost 5 bases, the J end lost 5 bases, and 12 bases lay between the germline ends. This CDR3 region has 13 residues.

The rearrangement joins TRBV11-1 to TRBJ2-3, with 8 nucleotides matching TRBD2. Per the germline V gene, CDR1 is SGHAT and CDR2 is FQDESV (reference sequence). The CDR3 is 15 amino acids. V trimming: 1 base; J trimming: 1 base; junction bases outside the gene matches: 1. The DNA of the CDR3 is TGTGCCAGCAGCTTAGTGCGGGGGGGCACAGATACGCAGTATTTT. It codes for CASSLVRGGTDTQYF.

This clonotype showed up just a few times. V is TRBV4-2 and J is TRBJ2-5; 10 bases line up with TRBD2. Germline lookup yields CDR1 LGHNA and CDR2 YNFKEQ. The CDR3 runs to 18 residues. The V segment lost 0 bases and the J segment 4 bases; nucleotides outside the gene matches: 11. The CDR3 DNA sequence: TGTGCCAGCAGCCAAGATCCCCACGGTAGCGGGGGGAGAGAGACCCAGTACTTC. Its translation is CASSQDPHGSGGRETQYF.

The CDR3 loop is CSATVTRGANNEQFF. DNA of the CDR3: TGCAGTGCTACCGTTACGCGGGGGGCCAACAATGAGCAGTTCTTC. The chain is built from TRBV20-1 and TRBJ2-1, with 8 nucleotides matching TRBD2. This CDR3 comprises 15 residues. V was clipped by 4 bases and J by 5 bases; unmatched bases: 10. Germline V gene sequence: CDR1 DFQATT, CDR2 SNEGSKA (reference sequence).

This clonotype was observed a handful of times. J is TRBJ2-7 and V is TRBV15; tentatively, D is TRBD2 (6 bases). The V and J ends lost 4 bases and 2 bases respectively, with 18 bases between them. Germline loops: CDR1 LNHNV, CDR2 YYDKDF (reference sequence). The CDR3 covers 16 residues. The CDR3 sequence: CATSITGRGNAYEQYF. CDR3 sequence (DNA): TGTGCCACCAGCATCACGGGACGGGGGAATGCCTACGAGCAGTACTTC.